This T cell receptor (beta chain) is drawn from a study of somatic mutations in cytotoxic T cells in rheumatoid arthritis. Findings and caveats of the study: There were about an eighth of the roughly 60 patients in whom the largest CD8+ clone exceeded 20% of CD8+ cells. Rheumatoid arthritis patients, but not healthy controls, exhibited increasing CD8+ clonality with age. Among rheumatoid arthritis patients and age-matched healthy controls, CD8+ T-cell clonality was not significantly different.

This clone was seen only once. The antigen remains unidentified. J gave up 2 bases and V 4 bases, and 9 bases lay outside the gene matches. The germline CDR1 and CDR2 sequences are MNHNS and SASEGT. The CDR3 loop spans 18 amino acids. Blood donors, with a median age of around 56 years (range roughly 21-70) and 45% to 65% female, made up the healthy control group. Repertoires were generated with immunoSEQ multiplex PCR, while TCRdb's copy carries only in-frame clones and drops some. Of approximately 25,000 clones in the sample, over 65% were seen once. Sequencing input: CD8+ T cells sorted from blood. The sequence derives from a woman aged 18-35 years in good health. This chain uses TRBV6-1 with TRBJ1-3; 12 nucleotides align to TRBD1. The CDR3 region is CASSGRDRGHKTGNTIYF. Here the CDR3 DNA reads TGTGCCAGCAGTGGACGGGACAGGGGGCATAAGACTGGAAACACCATATATTTT.